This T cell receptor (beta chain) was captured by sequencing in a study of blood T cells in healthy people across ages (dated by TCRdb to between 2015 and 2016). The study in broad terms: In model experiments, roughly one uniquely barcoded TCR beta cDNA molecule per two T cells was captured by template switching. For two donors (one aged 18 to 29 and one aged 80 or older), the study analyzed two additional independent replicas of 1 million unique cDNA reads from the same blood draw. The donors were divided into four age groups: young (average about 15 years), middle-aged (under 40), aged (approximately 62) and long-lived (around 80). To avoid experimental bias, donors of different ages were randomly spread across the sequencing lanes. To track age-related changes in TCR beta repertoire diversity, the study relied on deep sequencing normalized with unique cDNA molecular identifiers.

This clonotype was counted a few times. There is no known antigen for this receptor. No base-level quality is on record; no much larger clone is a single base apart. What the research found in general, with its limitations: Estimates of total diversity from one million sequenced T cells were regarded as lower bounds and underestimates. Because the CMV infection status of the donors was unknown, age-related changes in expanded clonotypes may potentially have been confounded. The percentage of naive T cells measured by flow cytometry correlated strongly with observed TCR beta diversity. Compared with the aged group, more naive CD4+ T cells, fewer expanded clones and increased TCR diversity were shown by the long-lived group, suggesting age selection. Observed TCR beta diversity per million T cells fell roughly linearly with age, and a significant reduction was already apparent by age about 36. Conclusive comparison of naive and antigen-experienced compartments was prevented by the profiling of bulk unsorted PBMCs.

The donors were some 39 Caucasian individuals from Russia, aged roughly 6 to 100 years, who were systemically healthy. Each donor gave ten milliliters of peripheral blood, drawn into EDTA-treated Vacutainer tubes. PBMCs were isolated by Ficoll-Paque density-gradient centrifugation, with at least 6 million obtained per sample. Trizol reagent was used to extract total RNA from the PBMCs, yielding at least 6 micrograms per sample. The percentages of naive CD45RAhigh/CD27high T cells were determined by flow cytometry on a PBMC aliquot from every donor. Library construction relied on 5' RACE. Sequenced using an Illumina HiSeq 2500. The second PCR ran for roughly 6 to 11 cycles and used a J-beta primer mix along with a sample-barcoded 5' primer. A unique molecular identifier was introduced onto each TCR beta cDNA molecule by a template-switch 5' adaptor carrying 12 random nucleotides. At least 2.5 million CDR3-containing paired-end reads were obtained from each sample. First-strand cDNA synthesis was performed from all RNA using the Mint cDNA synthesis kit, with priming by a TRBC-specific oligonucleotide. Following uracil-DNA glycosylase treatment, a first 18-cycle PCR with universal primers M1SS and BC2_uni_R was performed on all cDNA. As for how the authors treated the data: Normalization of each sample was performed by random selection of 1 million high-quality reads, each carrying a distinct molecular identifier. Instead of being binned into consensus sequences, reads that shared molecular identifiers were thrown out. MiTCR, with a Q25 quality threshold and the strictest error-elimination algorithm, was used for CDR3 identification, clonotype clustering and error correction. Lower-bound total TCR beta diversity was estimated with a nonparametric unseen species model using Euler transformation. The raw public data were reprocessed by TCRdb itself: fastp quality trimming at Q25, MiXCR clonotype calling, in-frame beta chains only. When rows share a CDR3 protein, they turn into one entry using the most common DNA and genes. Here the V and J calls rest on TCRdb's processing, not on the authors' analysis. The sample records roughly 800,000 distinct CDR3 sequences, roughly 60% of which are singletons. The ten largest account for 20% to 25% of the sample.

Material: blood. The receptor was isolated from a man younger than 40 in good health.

The DNA reads TGTGCCAGCAGCCAAGAACGTGGGGGGCTCAGTCAGCCCCAGCATTTT. Its translation reads: CASSQERGGLSQPQHF. This sequence uses TRBV4-2 and TRBJ1-5; matching of 6 bases hints at TRBD1 as the D gene. V is reduced by 0 bases and J by 6 bases, leaving a spacing of 15 bases between them. From the germline V gene, CDR1 is LGHNA and CDR2 is YNFKEQ. The CDR3 starts with the cysteine, ends with the phenylalanine, and has 16 residues. CDR3 DNA only is kept here, 48 bases in frame from base 1.